The subject of this entry is one TCR beta chain. The CDR3 consists of 17 residues. Trimming cost V 2 bases and J 3 bases; bases outside gene matches: 5. Germline assignment: CDR1 PRHDT and CDR2 FYEKMQ (reference sequence). This specimen belongs to a study of blood T cell repertoires in COVID-19. Across the whole study: The study drew acute and convalescent COVID-19 samples from the United States, Italy and Spain.

Recovered status applied to Cohort 3 donors who had two consecutive negative PCRs. It also applied to those with clearance or with symptom resolution. Produced via immunoSEQ multiplex PCR; TCRdb's table is partial and in-frame only. The sample carries roughly 200,000 clones, around 89% recorded once. This chain connects TRBV13 to TRBJ2-5, with 14 bases matching TRBD2. This receptor was identified in a woman in her 30s who had recovered from COVID-19. The material sequenced was PBMCs or T cells enriched from blood (not recorded which). DNA for the CDR3: TGTGCCAGCAGCTTAACCCTGACTAGCGGGGGGGAAGAGACCCAGTACTTC. This codes for CASSLTLTSGGEETQYF.